This entry is about one TCR beta chain. This sample stems from a study of OX40 agonist ivuxolimab in advanced cancers. Sequencing was performed with immunoSEQ multiplex PCR; in TCRdb, only in-frame clones are kept and a portion is missing. The sample lists about 60,000 clones, around 81% occurring once. This receptor was taken from an adult with an advanced solid tumor such as melanoma, head and neck, liver or kidney cancer. The material sequenced was CD4+ or CD8+ T cells sorted from blood, taken in a trial of the OX40 agonist ivuxolimab.

DNA of the CDR3: TGTGCCAGCAGCCGGCTGAGGGTTGTGGGGGAGACCCAGTACTTC. As protein: CASSRLRVVGETQYF. V and J are TRBV7-2 and TRBJ2-5, with D perhaps TRBD2 (5 bases). Trimming shortened V by 5 bases and J by 5 bases, and 18 bases separated the two germline ends. The CDR3 contains 15 residues. The germline gives CDR1 SGHTA, CDR2 FQGNSA.